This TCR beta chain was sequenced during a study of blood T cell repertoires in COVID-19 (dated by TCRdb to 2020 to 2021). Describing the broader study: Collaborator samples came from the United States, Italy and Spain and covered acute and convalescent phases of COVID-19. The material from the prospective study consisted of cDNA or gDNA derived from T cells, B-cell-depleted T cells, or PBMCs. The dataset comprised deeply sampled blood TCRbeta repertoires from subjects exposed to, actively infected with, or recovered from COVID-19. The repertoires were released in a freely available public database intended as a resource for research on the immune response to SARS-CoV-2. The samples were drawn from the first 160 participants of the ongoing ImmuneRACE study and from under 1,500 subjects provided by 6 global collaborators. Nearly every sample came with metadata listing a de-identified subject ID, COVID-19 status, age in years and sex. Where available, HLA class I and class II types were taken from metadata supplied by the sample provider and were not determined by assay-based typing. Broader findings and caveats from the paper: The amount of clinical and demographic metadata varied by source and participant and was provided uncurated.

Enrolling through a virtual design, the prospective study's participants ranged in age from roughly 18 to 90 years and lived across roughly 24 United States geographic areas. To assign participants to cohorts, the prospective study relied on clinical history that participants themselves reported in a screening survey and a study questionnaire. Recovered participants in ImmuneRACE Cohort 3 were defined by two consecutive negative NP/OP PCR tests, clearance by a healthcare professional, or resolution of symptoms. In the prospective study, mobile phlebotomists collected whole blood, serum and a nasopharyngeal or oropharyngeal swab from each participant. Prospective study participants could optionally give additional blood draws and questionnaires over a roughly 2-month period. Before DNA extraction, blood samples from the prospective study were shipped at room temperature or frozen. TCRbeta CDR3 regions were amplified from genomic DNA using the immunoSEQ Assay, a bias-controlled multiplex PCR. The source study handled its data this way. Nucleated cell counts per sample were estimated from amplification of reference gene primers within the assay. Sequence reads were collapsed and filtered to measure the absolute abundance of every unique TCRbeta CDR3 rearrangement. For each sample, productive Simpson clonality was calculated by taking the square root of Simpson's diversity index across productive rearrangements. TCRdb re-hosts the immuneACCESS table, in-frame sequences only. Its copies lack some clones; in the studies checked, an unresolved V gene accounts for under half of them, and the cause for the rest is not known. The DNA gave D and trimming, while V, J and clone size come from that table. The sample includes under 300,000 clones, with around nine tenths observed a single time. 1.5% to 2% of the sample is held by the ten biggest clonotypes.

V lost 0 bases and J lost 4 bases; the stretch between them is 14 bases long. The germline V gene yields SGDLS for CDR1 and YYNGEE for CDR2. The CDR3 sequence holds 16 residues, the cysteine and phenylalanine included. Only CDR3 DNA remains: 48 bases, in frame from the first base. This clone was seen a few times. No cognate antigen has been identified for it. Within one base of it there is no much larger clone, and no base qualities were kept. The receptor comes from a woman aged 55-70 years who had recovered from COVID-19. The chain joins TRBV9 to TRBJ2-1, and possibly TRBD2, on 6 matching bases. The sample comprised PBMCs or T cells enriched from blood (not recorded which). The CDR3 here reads CASSVAGGSAYNEQFF. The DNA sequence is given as TGTGCCAGCAGCGTAGCTGGGGGGAGCGCTTACAATGAGCAGTTCTTC.